This is a list of T cell receptor beta chains from one sample in a study of T cell responses to AZD1222 COVID-19 vaccine. Clones were sequenced by immunoSEQ multiplex PCR, and TCRdb holds only the in-frame ones, with some missing. The sample yields about 210,000 clones, 85% to 95% seen once. The sample consisted of peripheral blood, taken on day 0 of AZD1222 vaccination. The receptor set was obtained from an adult in good health. CDR3s include the opening cysteine and the closing phenylalanine or tryptophan. D genes are given only for firm matches. Only some rows state a clone size, as once, few, many or a class for expanded clones.

abundance	v_gene	d_gene	j_gene	CDR3nt	CDR3aa
.	TRBV5-6	.	TRBJ2-5	TGTGCCAGCAGCTTGTCCCGAGAGACCCAGTACTTC	CASSLSRETQYF
.	TRBV4-1	.	TRBJ1-1	TGCGCCAGCAGCCAACAGAGACAGTCGAACACTGAAGCTTTCTTT	CASSQQRQSNTEAFF
.	TRBV5-4	.	TRBJ2-5	TGTGCCAGCAGCTACCGTGGGGGGCCTGAAGAGACCCAGTACTTC	CASSYRGGPEETQYF
.	TRBV25-1	.	TRBJ1-4	TGTGCCAGCAGTGAAGGAGGGAGTACCCATGAAAAACTGTTTTTT	CASSEGGSTHEKLFF
.	TRBV4-3	.	TRBJ2-6	TGCGCCAGCAGCCAAGCAAGTGGCTCTGGGGCCAACGTCCTGACTTTC	CASSQASGSGANVLTF
.	TRBV3-1/TRBV3-2	.	TRBJ2-5	TGTGCCAGCAGCCAACTCCAAGAGACCCAGTACTTC	CASSQLQETQYF
.	TRBV7-2	.	TRBJ1-5	TGTGCCAGCAGCTTAGCCGGGACTAGCAATCAGCCCCAGCATTTT	CASSLAGTSNQPQHF
.	TRBV20-1	TRBD2	TRBJ2-1	TGCAGTGCTAGTCGGACTAGCGGGGGGGCCATATATGAGCAGTTCTTC	CSASRTSGGAIYEQFF
.	TRBV12-3/TRBV12-4	TRBD1	TRBJ1-5	TGTGCCATCGGACAGGGGAATCAGCCCCAGCATTTT	CAIGQGNQPQHF
.	TRBV19	.	TRBJ2-2	TGTGCCAGTAGTATACCCGACGAGTACACCGGGGAGCTGTTTTTT	CASSIPDEYTGELFF
.	TRBV2	.	TRBJ1-1	TGTGCCAGCAGTGAGCAGGGGCTGGGTAGAAACACTGAAGCTTTCTTT	CASSEQGLGRNTEAFF
.	TRBV12-5	TRBD1	TRBJ1-4	TGTGCTAGTGGTTTGCGGACAGGGGGCTCGGATGAAAAACTGTTTTTT	CASGLRTGGSDEKLFF
few	TRBV6-5	.	TRBJ2-7	TGTGCCAGCAGTACTAGACAGGCGTTGTACTTC	CASSTRQALYF
.	TRBV6-2/TRBV6-3	.	TRBJ2-2	TGTGCCAGCAGCTCGACAGCGAACACCGGGGAGCTGTTTTTT	CASSSTANTGELFF
.	TRBV9	.	TRBJ1-3	TGTGCCAGCAGCGTAAGGAGCTCTGGAAACACCATATATTTT	CASSVRSSGNTIYF
.	TRBV9	.	TRBJ1-1	TGTGCCAGCAGCGTAGCTCAAGGGAACACTGAAGCTTTCTTT	CASSVAQGNTEAFF
.	TRBV6-2/TRBV6-3	.	TRBJ1-6	TGTGCCAGCAGTTATTACACACCCCGAAATTCACCCCTCCACTTT	CASSYYTPRNSPLHF
few	TRBV6-2/TRBV6-3	TRBD2	TRBJ2-3	TGTGCCAGCAGTTACTCACCCGCTAGCGGGGGGGGGATTAGCACAGATACGCAGTATTTT	CASSYSPASGGGISTDTQYF
.	TRBV4-1	.	TRBJ1-1	TGCGCCAGCAGCCAAGCCAGGGACATAGATTTAATGAACACTGAAGCTTTCTTT	CASSQARDIDLMNTEAFF
.	TRBV11-3	TRBD1	TRBJ2-1	TGTGCCAGCAGCTTAGACGGGACAGGGCGCAATGAGCAGTTCTTC	CASSLDGTGRNEQFF
few	TRBV9	.	TRBJ1-2	TGTGCCAGCAGCACCCAATCTCGGGGGCCCCTCTATGGCTACACCTTC	CASSTQSRGPLYGYTF
.	TRBV6-2/TRBV6-3	.	TRBJ1-6	TGTGCCAGCAGTCGCCCGCGCGGCTATAATTCACCCCTCCACTTT	CASSRPRGYNSPLHF
.	TRBV6-2/TRBV6-3	.	TRBJ2-3	TGTGCCAGCAGTTTTAGCGCAGATACGCAGTATTTT	CASSFSADTQYF
.	TRBV4-2	TRBD1	TRBJ1-4	TGTGCCAGCAGCCTTTCCGCTCCGGGACAGGGGAATGAAAAACTGTTTTTT	CASSLSAPGQGNEKLFF
once	TRBV5-8	.	TRBJ2-7	TGTGCCAGCAGCAAAACCGGGACCGATACCTACGAGCAGTACTTC	CASSKTGTDTYEQYF
.	TRBV27	.	TRBJ1-2	TGTGCCAGCAGTAGAGTGGGGGCCTATGGCTACACCTTC	CASSRVGAYGYTF
.	TRBV2	TRBD1	TRBJ1-5	TGTGCCAGTTCCCCACAGGGGCCCCCCTATAGCAATCAGCCCCAGCATTTT	CASSPQGPPYSNQPQHF
.	TRBV12-3/TRBV12-4	.	TRBJ2-7	TGTGCCAGCAGACTGAGGGCTGGAAGCGAGCAGTACTTC	CASRLRAGSEQYF
.	TRBV6-5	TRBD1	TRBJ1-1	TGTGCCAGCAGTCTAGGGGGCGGAGGCACTGAAGCTTTCTTT	CASSLGGGGTEAFF
.	TRBV18	.	TRBJ1-5	TGTGCCAGCGCCCCGGCACAGGGCGGGAATCAGCCCCAGCATTTT	CASAPAQGGNQPQHF
.	TRBV7-2	TRBD1	TRBJ2-7	TGTGCCAGCAGCTTCAAGGGGGCTGGGAACTACGAGCAGTACTTC	CASSFKGAGNYEQYF
.	TRBV3-1/TRBV3-2	TRBD1	TRBJ2-7	TGTGCCAGCAGCCAGGGGACAGGGATTTCCTACGAGCAGTACTTC	CASSQGTGISYEQYF
.	TRBV2	.	TRBJ1-5	TGTGCCACCAAGGAGTATAGCAATCAGCCCCAGCATTTT	CATKEYSNQPQHF
.	TRBV6-2/TRBV6-3	.	TRBJ1-1	TGTGCCAGCAGTTACTCGACCAGGGACACTGAAGCTTTCTTT	CASSYSTRDTEAFF
.	TRBV28	TRBD1	TRBJ2-3	TGTACCAGCACCCCAGGGGGCAGGGCGATCACAGATACGCAGTATTTT	CTSTPGGRAITDTQYF
.	TRBV28	.	TRBJ1-4	TGTGCCAGCAGAGCGACAGAGCTCCTGCATCTGTTTTTT	CASRATELLHLFF
.	TRBV5-1	TRBD1	TRBJ1-2	TGCGCCAGCAGCTTTAGTACAGGGGGCGCTAACTATGGCTACACCTTC	CASSFSTGGANYGYTF
.	TRBV6-5	.	TRBJ2-3	TGTGCCAGCAGTACCCTTAGGGTGCAGTATTTT	CASSTLRVQYF
.	TRBV7-2	TRBD2	TRBJ2-3	TGTGCCAGCAGCTGGACTAGCGGCCTAAAGACAGATACGCAGTATTTT	CASSWTSGLKTDTQYF
.	TRBV27	.	TRBJ1-6	TGTGCCAGCAGTTTGGGCAATTCACCCCTCCACTTT	CASSLGNSPLHF